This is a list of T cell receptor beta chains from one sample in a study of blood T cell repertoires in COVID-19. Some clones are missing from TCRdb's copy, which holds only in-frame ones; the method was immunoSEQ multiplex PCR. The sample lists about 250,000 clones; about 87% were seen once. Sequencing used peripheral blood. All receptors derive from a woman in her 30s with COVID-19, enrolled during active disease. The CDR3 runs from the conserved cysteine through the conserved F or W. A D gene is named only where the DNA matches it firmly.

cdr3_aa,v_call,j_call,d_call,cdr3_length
CASSPKGTASSYNEQFF,TRBV7-9,TRBJ2-1,TRBD1,17
CASSPRTGGAGTQYF,TRBV7-6,TRBJ2-3,TRBD1,15
CASSPLRAYNEQFF,TRBV9,TRBJ2-1,NA,14
CASRTSTPVNEQFF,TRBV6-5,TRBJ2-1,NA,14
CASFTGHENTGELFF,TRBV19,TRBJ2-2,NA,15
CASSTTKIPDTQYF,TRBV6-2/TRBV6-3,TRBJ2-3,NA,14
CASSYGTGNTGELFF,TRBV6-2/TRBV6-3,TRBJ2-2,TRBD1,15
CASSIAWTGLYGYTF,TRBV19,TRBJ1-2,TRBD1,15
CASSEVQGGSEKLFF,TRBV25-1,TRBJ1-4,NA,15
CASSGQRANYGYTF,TRBV19,TRBJ1-2,NA,14